This T cell receptor beta chain was identified during a study of T cell responses to AZD1222 COVID-19 vaccine (dated by TCRdb to about 2021). Study-level background: Because spike-specific TCR depth and breadth did not differ between the two schedules, AZD1222 recipients who got a second dose at roughly 4 weeks were pooled with those who got a second dose at roughly 12 weeks. A total of 230 to 250 trial participants underwent TCR sequencing, of whom roughly 210 had received two doses of AZD1222 and 26 had received two doses of the MenACWY control vaccine. Trial participants were enrolled into age subgroups of 18-55, 56-69 and 70-plus years, which contained about 150, 27 and 61 TCR-sequenced participants, respectively.

What the authors observed across the whole study: Only five to seven AZD1222 recipients were SARS-CoV-2 seropositive at baseline, limiting conclusions about previously exposed vaccinees. No day 14 peak-response samples were available, so repertoires were characterized only after the peak T cell response. Most participants were white British and females outnumbered males, and the authors suggested that clonal diversity may have been underestimated. Reportedly, close to half of the unique spike-specific TCRs recognized epitopes lying outside the regions that are mutated in the B.1.351 and B.1.1.7 variants. After two AZD1222 doses, spike-specific TCR breadth and depth were significantly higher than at day 0 and than in MenACWY recipients. In the small 56-69-year group, the increase in depth fell short of significance, most likely because of low power. Vaccine-associated CD4 TCRs spanned the whole spike protein, with dominant responses in regions 160-218 and 743-854.

The CDR3 regions of human TCRbeta chains were subjected to immunosequencing. In the original analysis: Repertoire TCRs were checked for matches against a reference library of SARS-CoV-2-specific TCRs that had been generated using the MIRA antigen-specificity platform. Breadth was defined as the fraction of unique TCRs that were SARS-CoV-2-associated, and depth was defined as the fraction of total T cells that were SARS-CoV-2-associated. Using the MIRA data, each spike-specific TCR was assigned both to the spike region to which the TCR was reactive and to a CD4 or CD8 class. Log10-transformed breadth and depth values were compared by one-way ANOVA with Sidak's multiple comparisons tests. Imported from immuneACCESS, the table was reduced by TCRdb to in-frame sequences with V and J called. These copies leave out some clones; in studies compared against another copy, an unresolved V gene accounts for under half, and the cause of the remainder is not known. V, J and clone size reflect that table, while D and trimming were determined from the DNA. The sample table contains 150,000 to 200,000 clones; only one count was recorded for 85% to 90% of them. The ten largest clones represent 1.6% of the sample.

Remarks on this clone: Which antigen it targets is not known. No much larger clonotype is one base removed from it; base qualities were not supplied.

The germline V gene gives CDR1 as MGHRA and CDR2 as YSYEKL. Including the terminal cysteine and phenylalanine, the CDR3 comprises 17 residues. Only the CDR3 region is kept as DNA, spanning 51 bases read in frame from base 1. V is clipped by 1 base and J by 4 bases, and the sequence between their germline boundaries is 18 bases long. The sample's time point label is to be understood as: baseline before first vaccination. Vaccinee samples were obtained from the UK trials COV001 and COV002, which included a single-blind randomized controlled phase 2/3 trial of AZD1222 (ChAdOx1 nCoV-19) in healthy adults. Trial participant PBMC samples were collected at day 0 and day 28 after the second dose for TCRbeta chain sequencing.

This receptor was identified in an adult in good health. Sequenced here: peripheral blood, sampled on day 0 of AZD1222 vaccination. The sequence joins TRBV4-1 to TRBJ2-3; a tentative D match to TRBD1 spans 5 bases. The CDR3 loop reads CASSQVGVAVGADTQYF. DNA sequence: TGCGCCAGCAGCCAAGTAGGGGTGGCGGTGGGCGCAGATACGCAGTATTTT.